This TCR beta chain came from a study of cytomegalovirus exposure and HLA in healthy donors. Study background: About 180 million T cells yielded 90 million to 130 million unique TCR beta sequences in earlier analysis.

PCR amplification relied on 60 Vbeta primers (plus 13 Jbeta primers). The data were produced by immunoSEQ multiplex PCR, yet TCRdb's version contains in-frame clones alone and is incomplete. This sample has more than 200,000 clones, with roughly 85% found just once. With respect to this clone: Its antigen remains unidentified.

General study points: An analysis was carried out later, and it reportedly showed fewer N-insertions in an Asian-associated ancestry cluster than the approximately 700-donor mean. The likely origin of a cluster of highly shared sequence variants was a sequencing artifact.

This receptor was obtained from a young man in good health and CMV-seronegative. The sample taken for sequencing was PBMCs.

The CDR3 here is CASSSQALAGGIDTQYF. CDR3 bases: TGTGCCAGCAGCTCCCAAGCTCTAGCGGGGGGAATTGATACGCAGTATTTT. The J gene is TRBJ2-3, the V gene TRBV13; 11 nucleotides line up with TRBD2. J was trimmed by 6 bases and V by 4 bases; bases with no gene match: 12. Germline V CDR1 and CDR2: PRHDT, FYEKMQ (reference sequence). The CDR3 runs to 17 residues.